This T cell receptor (beta chain) is drawn from a study of CD8 T cells in Susac syndrome. TCR beta from blood CD8+ and CD4+ T cells was sequenced. The patients who served as multiple sclerosis controls were treatment-naive and had stable or active relapsing-remitting disease that fulfilled the revised McDonald criteria. Random hexamers were used to reverse transcribe an amount of 0.5 to 1 ug RNA. Coverage of TCR beta CDR3 amplification by immunoSEQ multiplex PCR extended to 54 Vbeta and 13 Jbeta. TCRdb passed the immunoSEQ multiplex PCR reads through MiXCR, listing each CDR3 protein once. The table lists hundreds of thousands of distinct CDR3 sequences, about 91% of them singletons. The sequenced sample was CD8+ T cells from PBMCs. This TCR was recovered from a human donor with multiple sclerosis.

The CDR3 protein is CAVGQGGNSPLHF. The CDR3 region has the DNA TGTGCCGTGGGACAGGGTGGCAATTCACCCCTCCACTTT. The chain has TRBV10-3 and TRBJ1-6, with 9 bases lining up with TRBD1. CDR1 ENHRY and CDR2 SYGVKD come from the germline V gene. Trimming at V came to 11 bases and at J to 7 bases, leaving 6 bases not matched to a gene. This CDR3 has 13 residues.